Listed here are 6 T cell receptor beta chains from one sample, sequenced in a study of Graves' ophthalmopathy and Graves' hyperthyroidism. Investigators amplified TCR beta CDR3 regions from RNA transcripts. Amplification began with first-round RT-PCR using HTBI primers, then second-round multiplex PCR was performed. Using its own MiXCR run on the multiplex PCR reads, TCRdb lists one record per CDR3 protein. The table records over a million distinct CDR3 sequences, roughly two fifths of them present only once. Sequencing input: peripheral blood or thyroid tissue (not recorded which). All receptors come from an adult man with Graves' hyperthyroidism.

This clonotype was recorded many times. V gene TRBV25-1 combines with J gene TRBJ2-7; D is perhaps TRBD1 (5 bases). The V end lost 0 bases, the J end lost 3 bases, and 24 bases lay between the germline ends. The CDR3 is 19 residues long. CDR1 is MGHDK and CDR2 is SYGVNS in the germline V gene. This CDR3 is CASSEYPPTLTEGNYEQYF. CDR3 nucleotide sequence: TGTGCCAGCAGTGAATATCCGCCAACTCTGACAGAAGGAAACTACGAGCAGTACTTC.

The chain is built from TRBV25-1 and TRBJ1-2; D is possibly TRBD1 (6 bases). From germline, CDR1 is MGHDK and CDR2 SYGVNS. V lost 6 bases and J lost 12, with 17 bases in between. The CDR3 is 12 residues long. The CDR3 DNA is TGTGCCAGCAGCGAGGGACAACTGAGAAACACCTTC. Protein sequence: CASSEGQLRNTF.

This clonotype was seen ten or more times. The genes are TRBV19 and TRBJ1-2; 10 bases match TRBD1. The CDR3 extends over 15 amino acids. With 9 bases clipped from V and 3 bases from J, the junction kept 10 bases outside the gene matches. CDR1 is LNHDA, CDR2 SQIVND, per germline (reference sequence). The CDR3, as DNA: TGTGCCAGCGCCTCCGGGACAGGGGACCACTATGGCTACACCTTC. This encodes CASASGTGDHYGYTF.

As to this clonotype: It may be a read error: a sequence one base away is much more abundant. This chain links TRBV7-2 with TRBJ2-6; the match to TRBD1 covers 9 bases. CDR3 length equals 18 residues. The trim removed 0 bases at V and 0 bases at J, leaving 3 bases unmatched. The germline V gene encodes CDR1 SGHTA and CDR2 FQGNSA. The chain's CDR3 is CASSLAGTGISGANVLTF. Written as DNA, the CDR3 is TGTGCCAGCAGCTTAGCGGGGACAGGGATCTCTGGGGCCAACGTCCTGACTTTC.

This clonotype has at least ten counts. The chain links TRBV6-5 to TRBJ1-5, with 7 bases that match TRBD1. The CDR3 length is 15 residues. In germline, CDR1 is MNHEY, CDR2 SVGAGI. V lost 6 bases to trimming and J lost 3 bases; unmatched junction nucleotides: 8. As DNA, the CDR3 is TGTGCCAGCAGCAGACAGGGCCAGTCCAATCAGCCCCAGCATTTT. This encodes CASSRQGQSNQPQHF.

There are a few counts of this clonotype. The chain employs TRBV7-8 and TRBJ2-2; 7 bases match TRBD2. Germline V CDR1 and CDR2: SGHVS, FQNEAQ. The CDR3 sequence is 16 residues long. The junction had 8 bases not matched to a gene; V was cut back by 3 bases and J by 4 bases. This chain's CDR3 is CASSFGGGRGTGELFF. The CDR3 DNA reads TGTGCCAGCAGCTTCGGCGGGGGTCGGGGCACCGGGGAGCTGTTTTTT.